Sequencing of this T cell receptor (beta chain) was carried out in a study of blood T cell repertoires in COVID-19 (dated by TCRdb to about 2020). For context, the study as a whole: Samples covering the acute and convalescent phases of COVID-19 were provided by collaborators in the United States, Italy and Spain. The prospective study material was composed of cDNA or gDNA derived from T cells, B-cell-depleted T cells, or PBMCs. Deeply sampled blood TCRbeta repertoires from subjects exposed to, actively infected with, or recovered from COVID-19 were included in the dataset. The repertoires were released in a freely available public database meant as a resource for research on the immune response to SARS-CoV-2. The samples were drawn from the first 160 participants of the ongoing ImmuneRACE study and from 1,254 subjects provided by 6 global collaborators. A de-identified subject ID, COVID-19 status, age in years and sex were almost always included in the sample metadata. HLA class I and class II types, where available, came from metadata supplied by the sample provider rather than from assay-based typing. Overall results and qualifications from the work: How much clinical and demographic metadata was included differed by source and by participant, and the metadata was provided uncurated.

TCRbeta CDR3 regions were amplified from genomic DNA by means of the immunoSEQ Assay, a bias-controlled multiplex PCR. As for the authors' bioinformatics: Nucleated cell counts per sample were estimated from amplification of reference gene primers within the assay. To quantify the absolute abundance of each unique TCRbeta CDR3 rearrangement, sequence reads were collapsed and filtered. For each sample, productive Simpson clonality was calculated as the square root of Simpson's diversity index across productive rearrangements. TCRdb retrieved this table from immuneACCESS and kept in-frame rearrangements only. Not all clones are present; in checked studies, unresolved V genes account for under half, and no reason is known for the remainder. The V and J calls and clone size are taken from that table; D and trimming were inferred from the DNA. Across this sample there are roughly 150,000 clones, with over 75% seen only once. Approximately 5.4% of the sample is held by the ten biggest clonotypes.

As encoded in the germline V gene, CDR1 is SNHLY while CDR2 is FYNNEI. At the junction V is shortened by 10 bases and J by 4 bases, with 13 bases in between. From its cysteine to its phenylalanine, the CDR3 spans 12 amino acids. The retained sequence is limited to the CDR3, 36 bases, with the frame set at the first base. Enrolling through a virtual design, the prospective study's participants ranged in age from about 18 to 89 years and lived across 24 United States geographic areas. In the prospective study, participants were assigned to cohorts based on the clinical history participants reported in a screening survey and a study questionnaire. For ImmuneRACE Cohort 3, a participant was defined as recovered based on two consecutive negative NP/OP PCR tests, clearance by a healthcare professional, or resolution of symptoms. In the prospective study, mobile phlebotomists collected whole blood, serum and a nasopharyngeal or oropharyngeal swab from each participant. Over an approximately 2-month period, participants in the prospective study had the option of providing additional blood draws and questionnaires. Blood samples from the prospective study were shipped frozen or at room temperature prior to DNA extraction.

In the case of this clone: Its cognate antigen has yet to be identified. Base-call qualities are not available, and no considerably larger clone is one nucleotide away.

The clonotype was recovered from a man aged 35-49 years who had recovered from COVID-19. The sample consisted of PBMCs or T cells enriched from blood (not recorded which). This chain joins TRBV2 to TRBJ1-2, with TRBD1 as a weak D call on 5 bases. The DNA sequence is TGTGCCATTACGGTCCAGGGCTATGGCTACACCTTC. This is translated as CAITVQGYGYTF.